This T cell receptor (beta chain) was retrieved from a study of T cell repertoires in cytomegalovirus infection (dated by TCRdb to the late 2010s). Notes on the research overall: Alongside well-studied HLA-B-restricted epitopes, the peptide stimulations were aimed at recently identified HLA-C-restricted CMV epitopes, whose presentation resists viral immunomodulation. Because public TCR beta signatures pointed to carriage of CMV infection together with the matching HLA type, the HLA type of each donor mattered for the analysis.

The CDR3 has 16 amino acids, counting the end cysteine and phenylalanine. The DNA shown is the 48-base CDR3, in frame from base 1. The germline V gene yields SGHTA for CDR1 and FQGNSA for CDR2. V loses 3 bases at its end and J loses 0 bases; junction bases beyond the gene matches: 6. Here is what the overall study found, with its caveats: Cumulative frequency of public TCR beta family members discriminated carriers of CMV infection plus the relevant HLA type in this cohort and an independent approximately 340-donor cohort. The ex vivo response was dominated by HLA-C-restricted CMV-specific TCR beta clonotypes, which also provided the single most frequent clonotype in two of eight donors.

What this sample's treatment or condition label stands for: in vitro stimulation with specific CMV peptide epitopes to enrich CMV-specific T cells. Many counts were recorded for this clonotype. What this receptor recognizes is not known. No per-base quality is available; no much larger clone lies one base away. The sample was run on an Illumina HiSeq 1500. Starting from the raw public reads, TCRdb applied fastp trimming at Q25, assembled clones with MiXCR and retained in-frame beta chains. Rows matching on CDR3 protein sequence are summarized as one entry with the most common DNA and genes. This sample has tens of thousands of distinct CDR3 sequences in its table, and roughly a quarter of those were observed once. The top ten hold 50% of the sample.

The sequences come from CD8+ T cells from cultured PBMCs, collected from culture after CMV antigen stimulation. The chain employs TRBV7-2 and TRBJ2-7, with TRBD2 identical over 9 junction bases. The clonotype comes from a human donor in good health (CMV status not recorded). Some clones in this sample may be carry-over from other donors' samples. The CDR3 has the sequence CASSFLASGISYEQYF. The DNA reads as follows: TGTGCCAGCAGCTTTCTGGCTAGCGGGATCTCCTACGAGCAGTACTTC.